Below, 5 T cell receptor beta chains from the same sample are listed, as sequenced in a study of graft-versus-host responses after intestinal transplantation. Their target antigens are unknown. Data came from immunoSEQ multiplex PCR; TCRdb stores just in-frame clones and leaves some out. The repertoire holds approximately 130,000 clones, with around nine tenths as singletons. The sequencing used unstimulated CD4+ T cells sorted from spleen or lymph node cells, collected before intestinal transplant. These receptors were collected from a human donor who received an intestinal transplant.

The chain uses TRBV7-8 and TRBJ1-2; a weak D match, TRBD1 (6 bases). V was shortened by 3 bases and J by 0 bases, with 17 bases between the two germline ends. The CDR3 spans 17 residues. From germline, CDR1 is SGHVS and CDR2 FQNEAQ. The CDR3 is CASSFNTRDTSNYGYTF. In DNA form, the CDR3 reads TGTGCCAGCAGCTTTAACACCCGGGACACCTCTAACTATGGCTACACCTTC.

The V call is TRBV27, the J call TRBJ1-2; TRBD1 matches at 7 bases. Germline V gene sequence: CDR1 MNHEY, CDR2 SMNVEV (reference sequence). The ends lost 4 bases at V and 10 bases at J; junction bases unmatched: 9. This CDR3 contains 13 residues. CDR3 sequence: CASSSRQGYIYTF. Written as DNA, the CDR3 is TGTGCCAGCAGTTCCCGACAGGGTTATATCTACACCTTC.

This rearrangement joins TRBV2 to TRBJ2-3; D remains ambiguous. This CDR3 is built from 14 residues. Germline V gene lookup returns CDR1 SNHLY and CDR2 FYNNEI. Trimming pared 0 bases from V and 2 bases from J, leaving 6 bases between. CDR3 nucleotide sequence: TGTGCCAGCAGTGAAGCTGCCACCACAGATACGCAGTATTTT. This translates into CASSEAATTDTQYF.

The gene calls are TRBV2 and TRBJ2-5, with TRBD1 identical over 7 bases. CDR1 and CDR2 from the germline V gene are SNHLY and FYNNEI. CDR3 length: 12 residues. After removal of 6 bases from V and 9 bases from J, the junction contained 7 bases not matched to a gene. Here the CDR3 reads CASRSTGTSQYF. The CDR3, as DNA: TGTGCCAGCAGATCGACAGGGACGTCCCAGTACTTC.

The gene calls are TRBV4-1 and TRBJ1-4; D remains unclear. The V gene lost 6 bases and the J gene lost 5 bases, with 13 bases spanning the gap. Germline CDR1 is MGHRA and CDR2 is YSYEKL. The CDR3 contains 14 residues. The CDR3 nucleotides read TGCGCCAGCAGACCGGGTAATGTAAATGAAAAACTGTTTTTT. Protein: CASRPGNVNEKLFF.